Each of the 27 T cell receptor beta chains below was sequenced from the same sample in a study of control samples from healthy donors and cancer patients. TCRdb's table, derived via immunoSEQ multiplex PCR, lists solely in-frame clones and lacks some. The repertoire includes roughly 47,000 clones, more than 70% of them detected once, and roughly 10% sits in the top ten. Sequenced material: PBMCs. All receptors come from a woman between 55 and 75 years old with lung cancer.

The genes are TRBV19 and TRBJ2-6; the D call may be TRBD1 or TRBD2 (7 bases each). Trimming stripped 3 bases from V and 2 bases from J, with 14 bases between. Germline lookup yields CDR1 LNHDA and CDR2 SQIVND (reference sequence). This CDR3 spans 17 amino acids. This CDR3 reads CASSIEAGGAGANVLTF. In DNA, the CDR3 is TGTGCCAGTAGTATCGAGGCAGGGGGGGCTGGGGCCAACGTCCTGACTTTC.

This chain joins TRBV15 and TRBJ2-2, with TRBD2 matching over 12 bases. This CDR3 spans 19 amino acids. Germline CDR1 LNHNV, CDR2 YYDKDF (reference sequence). Trimming cost V 0 bases and J 5 bases; bases outside gene matches: 10. The CDR3: CATSRDPRRLAGVTGELFF. CDR3 nucleotide sequence: TGTGCCACCAGCAGAGATCCCCGGAGACTAGCGGGAGTTACCGGGGAGCTGTTTTTT. Drawing the rest from reference TRBV15 and TRBJ2-2, the complete variable domain is DAMVIQNPRYQVTQFGKPVTLSCSQTLNHNVMYWYQQKSSQAPKLLFHYYDKDFNNEADTPDNFQSRRPNTSFCFLDIRSPGLGDTAMYLCATSRDPRRLAGVTGELFFGEGSRLTVL.

The rearrangement links TRBV7-6 to TRBJ2-5; D is unclear. CDR1 SGHVS and CDR2 FNYEAQ come from the germline V gene. V was cut by 5 bases and J by 5 bases, with 15 bases left in between. The CDR3 is 14 amino acids. The CDR3 nucleotides read TGTGCCAGCAGCCTGCGAGGTGGTCGGGAGACCCAGTACTTC. Its translation is CASSLRGGRETQYF. Combining the CDR3 with reference TRBV7-6 and TRBJ2-5 gives the whole variable domain GAGVSQSPRYKVTKRGQDVALRCDPISGHVSLYWYRQALGQGPEFLTYFNYEAQQDKSGLPNDRFSAERPEGSISTLTIQRTEQRDSAMYRCASSLRGGRETQYFGPGTRLLVL.

This chain uses TRBV7-9 with TRBJ2-7, with 7 positions matching TRBD2. Germline lookup yields CDR1 SEHNR and CDR2 FQNEAQ (reference sequence). The CDR3 covers 18 residues. Trimming took 3 bases from V and 5 from J; bases not matched to a gene: 19. CDR3 amino acids: CASSFGSRGSFRDHEQYF. The DNA of the CDR3 is TGTGCCAGCAGCTTCGGGAGCCGCGGGAGTTTTCGGGACCACGAGCAGTACTTC.

V gene TRBV30 combines with J gene TRBJ2-3, with 12 bases identical to TRBD2. Germline V gene lookup returns CDR1 GTSNPN and CDR2 SVGIG (reference sequence). V was clipped by 5 bases and J by 2 bases; unmatched bases: 5. The CDR3 spans 15 residues. This chain's CDR3 is CAWAGTSGSTDTQYF. CDR3 nucleotide sequence: TGTGCCTGGGCCGGGACTAGCGGGTCCACAGATACGCAGTATTTT.

The gene calls are TRBV11-3 and TRBJ1-1; TRBD1 might be the D (6 bases). CDR1 is SGHNT and CDR2 is YENEEA in the germline V gene. Deletions cut 3 bases from V and 0 bases from J, with 11 bases between. The CDR3 runs to 15 residues. The DNA of the CDR3 is TGTGCCAGCAGCTTGGCCGGGACAATGAACACTGAAGCTTTCTTT. Residues: CASSLAGTMNTEAFF.

The chain has TRBV15 and TRBJ2-5, with 9 bases lining up with TRBD1. V was clipped by 2 bases and J by 2 bases; unmatched bases: 12. This CDR3 is 18 amino acids long. CDR1 and CDR2 from the germline V gene are LNHNV and YYDKDF (reference sequence). The CDR3 here is CATSRQLGQGVGQETQYF. The DNA of the CDR3 is TGTGCCACCAGCAGACAATTGGGACAGGGAGTTGGGCAAGAGACCCAGTACTTC.

This clone was recorded only once. J is TRBJ2-5 and V is TRBV27; possibly TRBD1 for D (6 bases). The CDR3 has 16 residues. Between the trimmed V and J ends, which lost 6 bases and 2 bases, there was a span of 19 bases. In germline, CDR1 is MNHEY, CDR2 SMNVEV (reference sequence). The CDR3 spells CASRKGGENTQETQYF. In DNA form, the CDR3 reads TGTGCCAGCAGAAAAGGGGGAGAGAACACACAAGAGACCCAGTACTTC.

The chain joins TRBV11-2 to TRBJ2-5; 10 bases match TRBD2. The CDR3 length is 14 residues. Germline assignment: CDR1 SGHAT and CDR2 FQNNGV. J lost 5 bases, V lost 2 bases, and 2 bases had no gene match. The CDR3 here is CASSLSGRGETQYF. The CDR3 DNA sequence: TGTGCCAGCAGCTTAAGCGGGAGGGGGGAGACCCAGTACTTC. The variable domain in full, completed from reference TRBV11-2 and TRBJ2-5, reads EAGVAQSPRYKIIEKRQSVAFWCNPISGHATLYWYQQILGQGPKLLIQFQNNGVVDDSQLPKDRFSAERLKGVDSTLKIQPAKLEDSAVYLCASSLSGRGETQYFGPGTRLLVL.

This clone was observed a few times. CDR3 residues: CAWIDRMVAGTGELFF. The CDR3 DNA sequence: TGTGCCTGGATTGATCGAATGGTAGCTGGCACCGGGGAGCTGTTTTTT. This chain uses TRBV30 with TRBJ2-2, with D hard to call. Germline CDR1 and CDR2: GTSNPN and SVGIG (reference sequence). Between the trimmed V and J ends, which lost 4 bases and 4 bases, there was a span of 19 bases. The CDR3 spans 16 residues.

The genes are TRBV4-1 and TRBJ2-7; 9 bases are shared with TRBD1. Germline V gene sequence: CDR1 MGHRA, CDR2 YSYEKL. The CDR3 runs 15 residues. Germline trimming cut 7 bases from V and 4 bases from J; bases unmatched to any gene: 11. CDR3 coding DNA: TGCGCCAGCACGCATACCGGGACAGGGTCGTACGAGCAGTACTTC. It yields the protein CASTHTGTGSYEQYF.

A few counts support this clone. V gene TRBV27 combines with J gene TRBJ2-1; D is possibly TRBD2 (6 bases). Germline CDR1 is MNHEY and CDR2 is SMNVEV (reference sequence). Trimming cost V 6 bases and J 9 bases, with 15 bases left between them. The CDR3 has 13 amino acids. The CDR3 region is CASSGDSIGEQFF. CDR3 bases: TGTGCCAGCAGCGGGGACTCGATTGGTGAGCAGTTCTTC.

The chain recombines TRBV7-9 with TRBJ1-1; D is unclear. The V gene lost 3 bases and the J gene lost 1 base, with 12 bases spanning the gap. In germline, CDR1 is SEHNR, CDR2 FQNEAQ (reference sequence). The CDR3 totals 15 residues. CDR3 in amino acids: CASSLAWPGNTEAFF. CDR3 DNA sequence: TGTGCCAGCAGCTTGGCTTGGCCCGGGAACACTGAAGCTTTCTTT.

This clone has a handful of counts. V is TRBV5-5 and J is TRBJ2-7, with D unclear. Germline V CDR1 and CDR2: SGHKS, YYEKEE (reference sequence). Trimming left V 0 bases short and J 0 bases short, with 10 bases between. This CDR3 region has 15 residues. CDR3 coding DNA: TGTGCCAGCAGCTTGGCCCCCCAAATCTCCTACGAGCAGTACTTC. Protein: CASSLAPQISYEQYF.

This rearrangement joins TRBV5-1 to TRBJ1-3; 9 bases are a match to TRBD1. CDR1 SGHRS and CDR2 YFSETQ come from the germline V gene. The CDR3 totals 17 residues. V gave up 0 bases and J gave up 3 bases; unmatched junction bases: 7. Written as DNA, the CDR3 is TGCGCCAGCAGCTTGGGCCTAAACAGGGGGCTTGGAAACACCATATATTTT. It codes for CASSLGLNRGLGNTIYF. Using reference TRBV5-1 and TRBJ1-3 for the parts outside the CDR3, the full variable domain is KAGVTQTPRYLIKTRGQQVTLSCSPISGHRSVSWYQQTPGQGLQFLFEYFSETQRNKGNFPGRFSGRQFSNSRSEMNVSTLELGDSALYLCASSLGLNRGLGNTIYFGEGSWLTVV.

This chain links TRBV30 with TRBJ1-2; perhaps TRBD1 as D (6 bases). In germline, CDR1 is GTSNPN, CDR2 SVGIG (reference sequence). The CDR3 has 15 amino acids. Trimming stripped 2 bases from V and 2 bases from J, with 15 bases between. The CDR3: CAWSYGGRGNYGYTF. The CDR3 DNA reads as TGTGCCTGGAGTTACGGGGGCAGGGGCAACTATGGCTACACCTTC.

The chain couples TRBV24-1 to TRBJ1-1, with 7 bases fitting TRBD1. This CDR3 is 11 amino acids long. The V segment lost 9 bases and the J segment 5 bases; nucleotides outside the gene matches: 2. Germline CDR1 reads KGHDR; CDR2 reads SFDVKD. The CDR3, as DNA: TGTGCCACCCAGGGGGGGACTGAAGCTTTCTTT. It yields the protein CATQGGTEAFF.

The chain is built from TRBV11-3 and TRBJ2-7, with 8 bases that match TRBD1. The CDR3 covers 14 residues. In germline, CDR1 is SGHNT, CDR2 YENEEA. J was trimmed by 8 bases and V by 2 bases; bases with no gene match: 8. The CDR3 DNA follows: TGTGCCAGCAGCTTAAGAGGACAGGGCGTCAAGCAGTACTTC. As protein: CASSLRGQGVKQYF.

This clone appeared once. The chain recombines TRBV2 with TRBJ1-1; no firm D call. Germline V gives CDR1 SNHLY, CDR2 FYNNEI. This CDR3 has 14 residues. Trimming removed 3 bases from V and 6 bases from J, with 14 bases in between. The CDR3 bases are TGTGCCAGCAGTGATTTGGGAGGGTATCCTGAAGCTTTCTTT. Translated: CASSDLGGYPEAFF.

V and J are TRBV10-3 and TRBJ2-7; TRBD2 matches at 15 bases. The germline V gene has CDR1 ENHRY and CDR2 SYGVKD. The V and J ends lost 3 bases and 1 base, in that order; junction bases with no gene match: 4. The CDR3 contains 17 residues. As DNA, the CDR3 is TGTGCCATCAGTGATAGTGGGACTAGCGGGAGGTCCTACGAGCAGTACTTC. This sequence encodes CAISDSGTSGRSYEQYF.

The chain recombines TRBV4-1 with TRBJ1-2, with D possibly TRBD1 on 6 matching bases. The germline V gene has CDR1 MGHRA and CDR2 YSYEKL. V lost 4 bases and J lost 0, with 18 bases in between. The CDR3 contains 17 residues. The DNA of the CDR3 is TGCGCCAGCAGCCGAAGACAGGATGCTCTTTCTAACTATGGCTACACCTTC. This translates into CASSRRQDALSNYGYTF.

The rearrangement links TRBV14 to TRBJ2-7; D is unresolved. V gave up 4 bases and J gave up 3 bases, with 19 bases separating them. This CDR3 spans 16 amino acids. CDR1 is SGHDN, CDR2 FVKESK, per germline. The CDR3 DNA reads TGTGCCAGCAGCCCGGACCTTAGGACGGACCTCTACGAGCAGTACTTC. The encoded protein is CASSPDLRTDLYEQYF.

The V call is TRBV5-1, the J call TRBJ1-3; maybe TRBD1 (6 bases). Germline V CDR1 and CDR2: SGHRS, YFSETQ. Trimming stripped 1 base from V and 3 bases from J, with 11 bases between. This CDR3 region has 15 residues. CDR3 sequence: CASSLFAGVGNTIYF. CDR3 bases: TGCGCCAGCAGCTTGTTTGCAGGGGTTGGAAACACCATATATTTT.

This chain uses TRBV6-4 with TRBJ2-1, with TRBD2 matching over 10 bases. Germline CDR1 MRHNA, CDR2 SNTAGT. The CDR3 sequence is 16 residues long. V lost 0 bases, J lost 8 bases, and 7 bases stayed unmatched. The CDR3 reads CASSDSLLAGRDEQFF. For the CDR3, the DNA is TGTGCCAGCAGTGACTCGCTACTAGCGGGGAGGGATGAGCAGTTCTTC.

The CDR3 sequence is CASSLEGTATEAFF. The CDR3, as DNA: TGTGCCAGCTCACTCGAGGGGACAGCCACTGAAGCTTTCTTT. This chain joins TRBV18 and TRBJ1-1; 7 positions agree with TRBD1. V was pared by 4 bases and J by 4 bases, with 6 bases of the junction left unmatched. Germline V gene lookup returns CDR1 KGHSH and CDR2 LQKENI. This CDR3 contains 14 residues.

This clone was observed a few times. J is TRBJ1-2 and V is TRBV7-2; D is unclear. CDR1 SGHTA and CDR2 FQGNSA come from the germline V gene. The ends were cut back, 5 bases at V and 3 bases at J, with 13 bases in the middle. The CDR3 extends over 14 amino acids. CDR3 bases: TGTGCCAGCAGCCCGCGGGGTTTTGACTATGGCTACACCTTC. Protein product: CASSPRGFDYGYTF.

The gene calls are TRBV29-1 and TRBJ2-2; possibly TRBD1 for D (6 bases). The CDR3 is 13 amino acids. Germline V lookup: CDR1 SQVTM, CDR2 ANQGSEA. Trimming cost V 1 base and J 6 bases, with 9 bases left between them. Here the CDR3 reads CSVEGQVPGELFF. The CDR3 DNA reads as TGCAGCGTTGAAGGACAGGTCCCCGGGGAGCTGTTTTTT.